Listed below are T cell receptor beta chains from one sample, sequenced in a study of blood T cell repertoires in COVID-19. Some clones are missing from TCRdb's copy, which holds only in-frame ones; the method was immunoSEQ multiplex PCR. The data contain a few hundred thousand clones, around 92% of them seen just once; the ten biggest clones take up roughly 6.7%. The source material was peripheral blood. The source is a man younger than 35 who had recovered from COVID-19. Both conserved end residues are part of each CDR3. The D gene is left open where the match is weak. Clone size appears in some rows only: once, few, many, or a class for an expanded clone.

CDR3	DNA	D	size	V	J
CASSVLSTNEKLFF	TGTGCCAGCAGCGTACTATCAACTAATGAAAAACTGTTTTTT	NA	NA	TRBV7-9	TRBJ1-4
CASSLSGELFF	TGTGCCAGTAGTCTGTCCGGGGAGCTGTTTTTT	NA	NA	TRBV19	TRBJ2-2
CASSSSRGRIAASYEQYF	TGTGCCAGCAGCTCCTCACGGGGGAGGATAGCCGCTTCCTACGAGCAGTACTTC	NA	NA	TRBV11-2	TRBJ2-7
CASSGTGGEKLFF	TGCGCCAGCAGTGGGACAGGGGGGGAAAAACTGTTTTTT	TRBD1	NA	TRBV10-2	TRBJ1-4
CSVSPRDRGTDTQYF	TGCAGCGTTAGTCCCCGGGACAGGGGCACAGATACGCAGTATTTT	TRBD1	once	TRBV29-1	TRBJ2-3
CSLALKGTDTQYF	TGCAGCCTAGCTCTCAAGGGCACAGATACGCAGTATTTT	NA	NA	TRBV29-1	TRBJ2-3
CASRSQSLGAFF	TGTGCCAGCAGATCACAGTCGCTCGGAGCTTTCTTT	NA	few	TRBV28	TRBJ1-1
CAISEYEGSPLHF	TGTGCCATCAGTGAGTACGAGGGATCACCCCTCCACTTT	NA	NA	TRBV10-3	TRBJ1-6
CATRTGGWNSPLHF	TGTGCCACAAGAACAGGGGGATGGAATTCACCCCTCCACTTT	TRBD1	NA	TRBV27	TRBJ1-6
CASSPTGTGNAETQYF	TGTGCCAGCAGCCCAACCGGGACAGGGAATGCGGAGACCCAGTACTTC	TRBD1	NA	TRBV9	TRBJ2-5
CASSSSGTGPYNEQFF	TGTGCCAGCAGTTCTTCCGGGACAGGGCCCTACAATGAGCAGTTCTTC	TRBD1	NA	TRBV28	TRBJ2-1
CASSHGQGRYGYTF	TGTGCCAGCAGCCATGGACAGGGCCGATATGGCTACACCTTC	TRBD1	NA	TRBV11-3	TRBJ1-2
CAIRPGQEDGYTF	TGTGCCATCAGACCGGGACAGGAGGATGGCTACACCTTC	TRBD1	once	TRBV10-3	TRBJ1-2
CASSGGQGALDEAFF	TGTGCCAGCAGCGGGGGACAGGGGGCGCTTGATGAAGCTTTCTTT	TRBD1	NA	TRBV7-9	TRBJ1-1
CASSELAVNQPQHF	TGTGCCAGCAGTGAACTGGCAGTTAATCAGCCCCAGCATTTT	NA	NA	TRBV6-1	TRBJ1-5
CASSSESYEQYF	TGTGCCAGCAGTAGCGAGTCCTACGAGCAGTACTTC	NA	NA	TRBV4-2	TRBJ2-7
CASSSPGGGYTF	TGTGCCAGCAGTTCCCCAGGGGGCGGCTACACCTTC	TRBD1	NA	TRBV6-5	TRBJ1-2
CASSLAPITGTGSVIF	TGTGCCAGCAGCTTGGCCCCGATAACCGGGACAGGATCGGTAATTTTT	TRBD1	NA	TRBV5-4	TRBJ1-4
CASSLSGGYPYEQYF	TGTGCCAGCAGTTTAAGTGGGGGGTACCCCTACGAGCAGTACTTC	NA	NA	TRBV27	TRBJ2-7
CASSERRGASSQETQYF	TGTGCCAGCAGTGAACGGCGAGGCGCTAGCAGCCAAGAGACCCAGTACTTC	NA	once	TRBV6-1	TRBJ2-5
CASSTSYEQYF	TGTGCCAGCAGCACGAGCTACGAGCAGTACTTC	NA	NA	TRBV11-2	TRBJ2-7
CATRPPTGGETQYF	TGTGCCACCAGGCCACCGACAGGGGGGGAGACCCAGTACTTC	TRBD1	NA	TRBV15	TRBJ2-5
CASNPGQGATEAFF	TGTGCCAGCAACCCGGGACAGGGGGCGACTGAAGCTTTCTTT	TRBD1	NA	TRBV19	TRBJ1-1
CASSLDLSYEQYF	TGCGCCAGCAGCTTGGACCTATCCTACGAGCAGTACTTC	NA	once	TRBV5-1	TRBJ2-7
CASSLEGRGYEAFF	TGCGCCAGCAGCTTGGAGGGCAGGGGGTATGAAGCTTTCTTT	TRBD1	NA	TRBV5-1	TRBJ1-1
CASSPYSGRETGELFF	TGTGCCAGCTCCCCGTACAGCGGGAGGGAGACCGGGGAGCTGTTTTTT	TRBD2	NA	TRBV18	TRBJ2-2
CASRVGQGALTEAFF	TGTGCCAGTAGGGTCGGACAGGGGGCCCTTACTGAAGCTTTCTTT	TRBD1	NA	TRBV19	TRBJ1-1
CAIGNGAYGYTF	TGTGCCATCGGTAATGGGGCTTATGGCTACACCTTC	NA	NA	TRBV10-3	TRBJ1-2
CASHIGGTEAFF	TGTGCCAGCCATATAGGGGGTACTGAAGCTTTCTTT	NA	NA	TRBV2	TRBJ1-1
CASSLGEVREKLFF	TGTGCCAGCAGCCTCGGGGAGGTGAGAGAAAAACTGTTTTTT	NA	NA	TRBV7-6	TRBJ1-4
CASMRGTPNTGELFF	TGTGCCAGCATGCGGGGGACACCGAACACCGGGGAGCTGTTTTTT	NA	NA	TRBV13	TRBJ2-2
CASSQEGGNQPQHF	TGCGCCAGCAGCCAAGAAGGAGGGAATCAGCCCCAGCATTTT	NA	few	TRBV4-1	TRBJ1-5
CASSEAGRLSNYGYTF	TGTGCCAGCAGTGAAGCCGGCAGACTCTCTAACTATGGCTACACCTTC	NA	few	TRBV2	TRBJ1-2
CASSASQEYYGYTF	TGTGCCAGCAGCGCGTCACAGGAATACTATGGCTACACCTTC	NA	NA	TRBV9	TRBJ1-2
CASSGTGGPPNIQYF	TGTGCCAGCAGTGGGACAGGGGGTCCGCCAAACATTCAGTACTTC	TRBD1	NA	TRBV2	TRBJ2-4